What follows describes a single T cell receptor (beta chain). The antigen is undetermined. The source of the sample is a study of beta chain features in type 1 diabetes. Per germline, CDR1 MDHEN and CDR2 SYDVKM. V was trimmed by 5 bases and J by 0 bases, leaving 13 bases between them. The CDR3 spans 16 residues. The isolated RNA, all of it, was reverse transcribed, so expressed TCRB transcripts were what got sequenced. TCRdb's table, derived via immunoSEQ multiplex PCR, lists solely in-frame clones and lacks some. The repertoire includes 130,000 to 150,000 clones, about 9.2% of them detected once, and about 0.61% sits in the top ten. Whole-study results and caveats: Equally in patients and controls, PCR might preferentially amplify shorter templates.

This TCR derives from a man between 18 and 35 years old in good health. Input material: central memory CD4+ T cells from blood. The chain carries TRBV28 and TRBJ1-4; tentative D call: TRBD1 (5 bases). This CDR3 reads CASSKKGPATNEKLFF. DNA of the CDR3: TGTGCCAGCAGTAAAAAGGGGCCTGCAACTAATGAAAAACTGTTTTTT. Drawing the rest from reference TRBV28 and TRBJ1-4, the complete variable domain is DVKVTQSSRYLVKRTGEKVFLECVQDMDHENMFWYRQDPGLGLRLIYFSYDVKMKEKGDIPEGYSVSREKKERFSLILESASTNQTSMYLCASSKKGPATNEKLFFGSGTQLSVL.